This TCR beta chain was documented in a study of a mutant IDH1 vaccine in newly diagnosed glioma. Produced via immunoSEQ multiplex PCR; TCRdb's table is partial and in-frame only. The sample carries fewer than 65,000 clones, about 80% recorded once. The time point: week 11, during vaccination. The vaccine gave 300 ug of a 20-mer mutant IDH1 peptide subcutaneously per dose. The CDR3 runs to 13 residues. Germline V gene lookup returns CDR1 SQVTM and CDR2 ANQGSEA. The germline V and J ends were trimmed by 7 bases and 1 base, with 12 bases remaining between them. On this clone: Its antigen is unidentified.

The V and J genes are TRBV29-1 and TRBJ2-3; the D gene is possibly TRBD1 (5 bases). The receptor was derived from a man in his fifties with glioma. This material consisted of PBMCs, taken from a glioma patient whose treatment included an IDH1 peptide vaccine. The CDR3 DNA is TGCAGCGGGGGCGACAGACGCACAGATACGCAGTATTTT. Its protein product is CSGGDRRTDTQYF.